Presented here are 3 T cell receptor beta chains from one specimen sequenced in a study of T-cell reconstitution after alpha-beta-depleted transplantation in children. For TCRbeta, the library was prepared with unique molecular identifiers. TCRdb reprocessed the PCR reads with MiXCR, giving one entry per CDR3 protein. The table includes some 2,900 distinct CDR3 sequences, 20% to 25% detected once. Here the sequenced sample was PBMCs, mostly from graft donor cells, taken 60 days after TCRalphabeta/CD19-depleted stem cell transplant. These TCRs come from a female patient aged 5 to 17 who had a stem cell transplant for acute lymphoblastic leukemia, so the T cells may come from the graft donor.

This clonotype was picked up many times. The J gene is TRBJ2-1, the V gene TRBV28, with 8 bases aligning to TRBD1. CDR3 size: 16 residues. Trimming took 3 bases from V and 7 from J; bases not matched to a gene: 11. Germline V gives CDR1 MDHEN, CDR2 SYDVKM. The CDR3 nucleotides read TGTGCCAGCAGTTTCCTACTCAGGGGGCGCTTTAATGAGCAGTTCTTC. Its protein product is CASSFLLRGRFNEQFF.

This clonotype was seen ten or more times. This chain connects TRBV4-2 to TRBJ2-7; possibly TRBD1 or TRBD2 for D (5 bases each). The CDR3 is 15 residues long. Germline CDR1 is LGHNA and CDR2 is YNFKEQ. Trimming removed 2 bases from V and 7 bases from J, with 18 bases in between. DNA for the CDR3: TGTGCCAGCAGCCAACAGCTACTAGGGGTAGGGGAGCAGTACTTC. It codes for CASSQQLLGVGEQYF.

This clonotype was seen repeatedly, ten times or more. The chain uses TRBV25-1 and TRBJ1-3, with 8 bases that match TRBD1. From germline, CDR1 is MGHDK and CDR2 SYGVNS. With V trimmed by 3 bases and J by 4 bases, 8 bases remained unmatched. This CDR3 region has 16 residues. The CDR3 spells CASSDLNRGEGNTIYF. The CDR3 DNA sequence: TGTGCCAGCAGTGATCTCAACAGGGGGGAAGGAAACACCATATATTTT.